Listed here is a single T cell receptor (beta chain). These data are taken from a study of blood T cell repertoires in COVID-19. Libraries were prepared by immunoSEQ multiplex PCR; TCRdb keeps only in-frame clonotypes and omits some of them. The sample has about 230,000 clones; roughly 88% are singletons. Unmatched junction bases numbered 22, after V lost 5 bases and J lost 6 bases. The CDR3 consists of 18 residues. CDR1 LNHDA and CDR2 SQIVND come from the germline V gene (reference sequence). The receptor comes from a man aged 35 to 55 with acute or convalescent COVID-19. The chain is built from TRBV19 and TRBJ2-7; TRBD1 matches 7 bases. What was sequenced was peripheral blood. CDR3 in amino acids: CASSERGRFLATPGEQYF. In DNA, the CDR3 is TGTGCCAGTAGTGAGAGGGGGCGTTTTTTGGCTACCCCTGGCGAGCAGTACTTC.